This T cell receptor beta chain was profiled in a study of human T cells and chemical hapten exposure. The template was total RNA from unfractionated whole blood. The table lists this clonotype with a few counts. Germline V gene sequence: CDR1 MNHNY, CDR2 SVGAGI (reference sequence). This CDR3 region has 13 residues. V was trimmed by 2 bases and J by 2 bases, leaving 6 bases between them. Individual cDNA molecules had unique molecular identifiers attached to them by the library. From the reads, TCRdb called clonotypes with MiXCR, one entry per CDR3 protein. The sample consists of about 120,000 distinct CDR3 sequences, 8.5% to 9% of them appearing once.

The receptor was derived from a human donor in good health. Some clones in this sample may be carry-over from other donors' samples. Source material: whole blood. The chain couples TRBV6-6 to TRBJ2-5; D is unresolved. The CDR3 here is CASSYVEQETQYF. The CDR3 DNA reads as TGTGCCAGCAGTTACGTGGAACAAGAGACCCAGTACTTC.